The next 30 T cell receptor beta chains were all read from a single sample in a study of OX40 agonist ivuxolimab in advanced cancers. The assay was immunoSEQ multiplex PCR, and TCRdb's table has in-frame clones only and misses some. Of around 72,000 clones listed, around 83% were seen once; the top ten hold about 0.4%. The source material was CD4+ or CD8+ T cells sorted from blood, sampled in a trial of the OX40 agonist ivuxolimab. The receptors shown here come from an adult with an advanced solid tumor such as melanoma, head and neck, liver or kidney cancer.

V gene TRBV9 combines with J gene TRBJ2-7; TRBD2 might be the D (6 bases). This CDR3 has 14 amino acids. CDR1 is SGDLS, CDR2 YYNGEE, per germline. Trimming took off 0 bases at V and 3 bases at J, with 10 bases between the two ends. This CDR3 is CASSVGPSDYEQYF. In DNA, the CDR3 is TGTGCCAGCAGCGTAGGACCTAGCGACTACGAGCAGTACTTC.

The rearrangement joins TRBV25-1 to TRBJ2-6, with D possibly matching TRBD1 (6 bases). V lost 4 bases and J lost 4, with 11 bases in between. The CDR3 loop spans 15 amino acids. CDR1 is MGHDK and CDR2 is SYGVNS in the germline V gene. The CDR3 DNA follows: TGTGCCAGCAGTGCAACAGGGCGAGGGGCCAACGTCCTGACTTTC. Its translation: CASSATGRGANVLTF.

The genes are TRBV4-1 and TRBJ1-5; D gene ambiguous. This CDR3 region has 14 residues. From germline, CDR1 is MGHRA and CDR2 YSYEKL. The ends were cut back, 2 bases at V and 7 bases at J, with 12 bases in the middle. The DNA of the CDR3 is TGCGCCAGCAGCCAAAGATCCGGGTTCCAGCCCCAGCATTTT. It encodes CASSQRSGFQPQHF.

The chain carries TRBV2 and TRBJ2-5; TRBD1 matches 8 bases. The CDR3 spans 16 residues. The V gene's germline CDR1 is SNHLY and CDR2 FYNNEI. The V gene end was trimmed by 6 bases and the J gene end by 6 bases; junction bases not matched to a gene: 15. The CDR3 DNA sequence: TGTGCCAGCAGCCCCGGGTTAGGACAGGGTAAGAAGACCCAGTACTTC. Its protein product is CASSPGLGQGKKTQYF.

The chain carries TRBV28 and TRBJ2-3; weak D call: TRBD1 (6 bases). This CDR3 spans 16 amino acids. V lost 3 bases and J 0 bases, leaving 13 bases between the germline ends. Germline V gives CDR1 MDHEN, CDR2 SYDVKM. Written as DNA, the CDR3 is TGTGCCAGCAGTTTCTCGGCGACAGGTAGCACAGATACGCAGTATTTT. Its protein is CASSFSATGSTDTQYF. The full variable domain, in which reference TRBV28 and TRBJ2-3 provide the parts outside the CDR3, is DVKVTQSSRYLVKRTGEKVFLECVQDMDHENMFWYRQDPGLGLRLIYFSYDVKMKEKGDIPEGYSVSREKKERFSLILESASTNQTSMYLCASSFSATGSTDTQYFGPGTRLTVL.

This chain joins TRBV4-1 and TRBJ2-2; TRBD2 agrees at 12 bases. V lost 1 base, J lost 0 bases, and 6 bases stayed unmatched. The CDR3 contains 19 residues. Germline values: CDR1 MGHRA, CDR2 YSYEKL. CDR3 protein: CASSQAGTSGFANTGELFF. DNA of the CDR3: TGCGCCAGCAGCCAAGCCGGGACTAGCGGGTTCGCGAACACCGGGGAGCTGTTTTTT.

The chain recombines TRBV11-3 with TRBJ2-2; D is perhaps TRBD1 (5 bases). From germline, CDR1 is SGHNT and CDR2 YENEEA. V lost 5 bases and J 5 bases, leaving 21 bases between the germline ends. CDR3 size: 17 residues. CDR3: CASSPGLFGYSTGELFF. The CDR3 DNA follows: TGTGCCAGCAGCCCAGGGCTTTTTGGTTACAGTACCGGGGAGCTGTTTTTT.

The V gene is TRBV29-1, the J gene TRBJ2-1; D might be TRBD2 (5 bases). The CDR3 spans 16 residues. CDR1 is SQVTM and CDR2 is ANQGSEA in the germline V gene. V lost 4 bases to trimming and J lost 0 bases, with 16 bases between them. CDR3: CSVGGDGKSSYNEQFF. In DNA, the CDR3 is TGCAGCGTTGGCGGTGACGGGAAGAGCTCCTACAATGAGCAGTTCTTC.

This CDR3 is CASSVLRTSGSGNEQFF. The CDR3 bases are TGTGCCAGCAGCGTATTACGGACTAGCGGGAGTGGTAATGAGCAGTTCTTC. The chain couples TRBV9 to TRBJ2-1; TRBD2 matches at 13 bases. CDR3 length: 17 amino acids. Germline CDR1 SGDLS, CDR2 YYNGEE. The trim removed 1 base at V and 7 bases at J, leaving 8 bases unmatched.

This chain uses TRBV6-5 with TRBJ2-1; weak D call: TRBD2 (5 bases). From germline, CDR1 is MNHEY and CDR2 SVGAGI. CDR3 length: 14 amino acids. Trimming stripped 5 bases from V and 2 bases from J, with 10 bases between. In DNA, the CDR3 is TGTGCCAGCAGTGGCAGCGGCGCCTACAATGAGCAGTTCTTC. Amino acid sequence: CASSGSGAYNEQFF.

The V call is TRBV2, the J call TRBJ1-1, with a possible D match to TRBD1 (6 bases). This CDR3 contains 13 residues. CDR1 and CDR2 (germline): SNHLY, FYNNEI. Trimming pared 6 bases from V and 1 base from J, leaving 9 bases between. CDR3 sequence: CASSRDTNTEAFF. The CDR3 region has the DNA TGTGCCAGCAGCCGGGACACGAACACTGAAGCTTTCTTT.

V is TRBV29-1 and J is TRBJ1-1; D is uncertain. Per the germline V gene, CDR1 is SQVTM and CDR2 is ANQGSEA. The CDR3 has 12 amino acids. V was trimmed by 6 bases and J by 4 bases, leaving 12 bases between them. This CDR3 reads CSVWEAATEAFF. The CDR3 DNA is TGCAGCGTATGGGAGGCGGCCACTGAAGCTTTCTTT. The whole variable domain, remainder taken from reference TRBV29-1 and TRBJ1-1, is SAVISQKPSRDICQRGTSLTIQCQVDSQVTMMFWYRQQPGQSLTLIATANQGSEATYESGFVIDKFPISRPNLTFSTLTVSNMSPEDSSIYLCSVWEAATEAFFGQGTRLTVV.

This chain uses TRBV28 with TRBJ1-2; possible D gene TRBD1, 6 bases. From germline, CDR1 is MDHEN and CDR2 SYDVKM. The V end was cut by 3 bases, the J end by 0 bases, with 11 bases between. The CDR3 runs 15 residues. The CDR3 loop is CASSFGNRANYGYTF. The CDR3 DNA sequence: TGTGCCAGCAGTTTCGGGAACAGGGCTAACTATGGCTACACCTTC.

The J gene is TRBJ2-1, the V gene TRBV2, with 10 nucleotides matching TRBD2. Germline CDR1 reads SNHLY; CDR2 reads FYNNEI. The CDR3 runs to 20 residues. Trimming took 2 bases from V and 5 from J; bases not matched to a gene: 18. The DNA for the CDR3 is TGTGCCAGCAGTGAAAAGCGGGGGGGGTCCACGAGATACCCAAACAATGAGCAGTTCTTC. Protein: CASSEKRGGSTRYPNNEQFF.

Only a few counts were recorded for this clone. This chain links TRBV21-1 with TRBJ1-5. TRBV21-1 constitutes a pseudogene. The CDR3 covers 12 residues. The CDR3 loop is CASSKRAQPQHF. The CDR3, as DNA: TGTGCCAGCAGCAAACGGGCCCAGCCCCAGCATTTT.

This sequence joins TRBV5-1 and TRBJ1-3; unclear D gene. Germline CDR1 reads SGHRS; CDR2 reads YFSETQ. V shed 0 bases and J shed 0 bases, with 10 bases lying between them. The CDR3 loop spans 16 amino acids. The CDR3 is CASSLGESSSGNTIYF. The DNA for the CDR3 is TGCGCCAGCAGCTTGGGTGAGTCGAGCTCTGGAAACACCATATATTTT.

V and J are TRBV7-8 and TRBJ1-5; D call uncertain. Trimming left V 2 bases short and J 0 bases short, with 14 bases between. CDR1 and CDR2 from the germline V gene are SGHVS and FQNEAQ. There are 17 residues in the CDR3. In DNA, the CDR3 is TGTGCCAGCAGCTTAAGGTCGGGCTATAATAGCAATCAGCCCCAGCATTTT. It is translated as CASSLRSGYNSNQPQHF.

This clone was seen a handful of times. V is TRBV10-1 and J is TRBJ1-1; TRBD1 matches 7 bases. The CDR3 loop spans 14 amino acids. Losses at the gene ends were 5 bases for V and 4 bases for J; bases not matched to a gene: 7. Germline V CDR1 and CDR2: WNHNN, SYGVQD (reference sequence). DNA for the CDR3: TGCGCCAGCAGTCAAGACAGGGCCAGCACTGAAGCTTTCTTT. Encoded protein: CASSQDRASTEAFF.

V and J are TRBV27 and TRBJ2-3; TRBD2 is a possible D gene (5 bases). The CDR3 runs to 12 residues. Germline lookup yields CDR1 MNHEY and CDR2 SMNVEV (reference sequence). Trimming shortened V by 4 bases and J by 7 bases, and 9 bases separated the two germline ends. The CDR3 DNA sequence: TGTGCCAGCAGTTCCCGGGAATATACGCAGTATTTT. It codes for CASSSREYTQYF.

V is TRBV19 and J is TRBJ2-1, with D unresolved. There are 12 residues in the CDR3. V was cut by 4 bases and J by 8 bases, with 9 bases left in between. Germline CDR1 reads LNHDA; CDR2 reads SQIVND (reference sequence). The CDR3 loop is CASSNRRDEQFF. The CDR3 nucleotides are TGTGCCAGTAGTAATCGCCGGGATGAGCAGTTCTTC. The full variable domain, its missing parts supplied by reference TRBV19 and TRBJ2-1, is DGGITQSPKYLFRKEGQNVTLSCEQNLNHDAMYWYRQDPGQGLRLIYYSQIVNDFQKGDIAEGYSVSREKKESFPLTVTSAQKNPTAFYLCASSNRRDEQFFGPGTRLTVL.

The table lists this clone with a few counts. Here the CDR3 reads CASIGQGAGGANVLTF. Written as DNA, the CDR3 is TGTGCCAGCATAGGACAGGGGGCAGGTGGGGCCAACGTCCTGACTTTC. The rearrangement joins TRBV28 to TRBJ2-6; 11 nucleotides align to TRBD1. Germline V CDR1 and CDR2: MDHEN, SYDVKM. After removal of 7 bases from V and 3 bases from J, the junction contained 5 bases not matched to a gene. CDR3 length: 16 residues.

The chain carries TRBV11-2 and TRBJ2-1, with TRBD2 matching 12 bases. V lost 1 base to trimming and J lost 6 bases; unmatched junction nucleotides: 4. The CDR3 is 16 amino acids. Germline lookup yields CDR1 SGHAT and CDR2 FQNNGV. The CDR3 sequence: CASSLGLAGASNEQFF. DNA of the CDR3: TGTGCCAGCAGCTTAGGACTAGCGGGGGCTTCCAATGAGCAGTTCTTC. Full variable domain (outside the CDR3, taken from reference TRBV11-2 and TRBJ2-1): EAGVAQSPRYKIIEKRQSVAFWCNPISGHATLYWYQQILGQGPKLLIQFQNNGVVDDSQLPKDRFSAERLKGVDSTLKIQPAKLEDSAVYLCASSLGLAGASNEQFFGPGTRLTVL.

Comments on this clone: One junction end disagrees with the germline gene, perhaps due to a read error. The rearrangement joins TRBV9 to TRBJ2-5; possible D gene TRBD2, 6 bases. The CDR3 sequence is 15 residues long. The germline CDR1 and CDR2 sequences are SGDLS and YYNGEE. CDR3 loop: CASSVDRLGEEAQYF. The CDR3 nucleotides read TGTGCCAGCAGCGTAGACCGACTAGGGGAAGAGGCCCAGTACTTC.

V and J are TRBV6-1 and TRBJ2-7; 14 bases match TRBD2. The J segment lost 4 bases and the V segment lost 4 bases, leaving 6 bases of the junction unmatched. Germline V lookup: CDR1 MNHNS, CDR2 SASEGT. CDR3 size: 16 residues. For the CDR3, the DNA is TGTGCCAGCAGTGGACTAGCGGGAGGGGGTGGGTACGAGCAGTACTTC. Translating gives CASSGLAGGGGYEQYF.

V usage is TRBV19 and J usage is TRBJ2-1; TRBD2 aligns across 9 bases. Trimming removed 7 bases from V and 9 bases from J; junction bases left unmatched: 16. CDR1 and CDR2 (germline): LNHDA, SQIVND (reference sequence). The CDR3 is 16 amino acids. The CDR3 loop is CASMKSPSGAGGEQFF. CDR3 DNA sequence: TGTGCCAGTATGAAGTCTCCTAGCGGGGCAGGGGGTGAGCAGTTCTTC.

J is TRBJ1-2 and V is TRBV28, with D perhaps matching TRBD1 (5 bases). Trimming shortened V by 7 bases and J by 3 bases, and 15 bases separated the two germline ends. In germline, CDR1 is MDHEN, CDR2 SYDVKM. The CDR3 covers 14 residues. CDR3 sequence: CASTTRGTDYGYTF. CDR3 nucleotide sequence: TGTGCCAGCACCACGAGAGGGACGGACTATGGCTACACCTTC.

The chain has TRBV28 and TRBJ1-2; weak D call: TRBD1 (5 bases). The CDR3 contains 13 residues. Looked up from germline, CDR1 is MDHEN and CDR2 is SYDVKM. V dropped 10 bases and J dropped 0 bases, with 12 bases sitting between them. The CDR3 coding sequence is TGTGCCACCCGGACACCTACTAACTATGGCTACACCTTC. It yields the protein CATRTPTNYGYTF.

This chain connects TRBV5-1 to TRBJ1-3; no definite D call. The CDR3 spans 20 residues. The V and J ends lost 0 bases and 0 bases respectively, with 22 bases between them. Per the germline V gene, CDR1 is SGHRS and CDR2 is YFSETQ. The CDR3 sequence: CASSLAFIPPITSSGNTIYF. The CDR3 bases are TGCGCCAGCAGCTTGGCCTTTATCCCCCCAATTACTAGCTCTGGAAACACCATATATTTT. The whole variable domain, remainder taken from reference TRBV5-1 and TRBJ1-3, is KAGVTQTPRYLIKTRGQQVTLSCSPISGHRSVSWYQQTPGQGLQFLFEYFSETQRNKGNFPGRFSGRQFSNSRSEMNVSTLELGDSALYLCASSLAFIPPITSSGNTIYFGEGSWLTVV.

The chain is built from TRBV29-1 and TRBJ1-4; possible D gene TRBD1, 5 bases. The CDR3 totals 13 residues. The V end lost 0 bases, the J end lost 8 bases, and 10 bases lay between the germline ends. Germline assignment: CDR1 SQVTM and CDR2 ANQGSEA. The CDR3 region has the DNA TGCAGCGTTGAAGAGGGGGGGGTAGAAAAACTGTTTTTT. Encoded protein: CSVEEGGVEKLFF.

A single count supports this clone. The chain recombines TRBV30 with TRBJ1-2; D is unclear. Between the trimmed V and J ends, which lost 1 base and 8 bases, there was a span of 8 bases. Germline CDR1 and CDR2: GTSNPN and SVGIG (reference sequence). The CDR3 consists of 11 residues. The DNA for the CDR3 is TGTGCCTGGAGTGGGGGATGGGGCTACACCTTC. Translated, it gives CAWSGGWGYTF.